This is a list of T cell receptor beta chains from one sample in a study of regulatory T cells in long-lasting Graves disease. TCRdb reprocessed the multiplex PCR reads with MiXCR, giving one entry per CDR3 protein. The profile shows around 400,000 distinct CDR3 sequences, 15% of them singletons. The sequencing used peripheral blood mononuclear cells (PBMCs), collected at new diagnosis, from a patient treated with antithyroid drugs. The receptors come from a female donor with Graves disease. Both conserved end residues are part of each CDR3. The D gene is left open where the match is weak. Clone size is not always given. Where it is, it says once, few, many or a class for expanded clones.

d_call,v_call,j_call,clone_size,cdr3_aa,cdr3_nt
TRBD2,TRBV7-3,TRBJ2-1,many,CASSLRAGGFNEQFF,TGTGCCAGCAGCTTAAGGGCGGGGGGGTTCAATGAGCAGTTCTTC
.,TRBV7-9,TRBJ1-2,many,CASIDSLGYNYGYTF,TGTGCCAGCATCGACTCATTGGGATACAACTATGGCTACACCTTC
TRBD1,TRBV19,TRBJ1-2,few,CASSMTGTVKFDNYGYTF,TGTGCCAGTAGTATGACCGGGACAGTGAAATTCGATAACTATGGCTACACCTTC
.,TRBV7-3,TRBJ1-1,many,CASSLADMNTEAFF,TGTGCCAGCAGCTTAGCTGACATGAACACTGAAGCTTTCTTT
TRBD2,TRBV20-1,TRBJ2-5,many,CSARSAPSGSQETQYF,TGCAGTGCTAGAAGTGCGCCTAGCGGGTCCCAAGAGACCCAGTACTTC
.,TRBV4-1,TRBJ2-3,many,CASSTFGGDTQYF,TGCGCCAGCAGCACTTTTGGGGGAGATACGCAGTATTTT
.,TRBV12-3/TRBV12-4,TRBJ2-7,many,CATKPGAGPEEQYF,TGTGCCACCAAACCCGGGGCAGGGCCAGAGGAGCAGTACTTC
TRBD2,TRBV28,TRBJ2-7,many,CASSLAAGGLSYEQYF,TGTGCCAGCAGTTTGGCCGCGGGGGGCCTTTCCTACGAGCAGTACTTC
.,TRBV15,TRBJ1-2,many,CATSRRGGYGYTF,TGTGCCACCAGCAGGAGGGGAGGGTATGGCTACACCTTC
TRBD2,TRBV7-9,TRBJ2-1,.,CASSLSLAGGREQFF,TGTGCCAGCAGCTTATCCCTAGCGGGGGGCCGGGAGCAGTTCTTC
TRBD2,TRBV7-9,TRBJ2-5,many,CASSTGLAGGRQETQYF,TGTGCCAGCAGCACCGGACTAGCGGGGGGGCGGCAAGAGACCCAGTACTTC
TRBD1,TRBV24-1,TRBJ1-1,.,CATSESGQGRTFF,TGTGCCACCAGTGAATCGGGACAGGGGAGGACTTTCTTT
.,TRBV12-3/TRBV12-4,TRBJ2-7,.,CASSAISYEQYF,TGTGCCAGCAGCGCCATCTCATACGAGCAGTACTTC
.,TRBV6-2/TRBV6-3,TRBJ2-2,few,CASSYLAGELFF,TGTGCCAGCAGTTATCTCGCCGGGGAGCTGTTTTTT
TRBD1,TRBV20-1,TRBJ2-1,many,CSATDRGRNEQFF,TGCAGTGCCACGGACAGGGGGCGGAACGAGCAGTTCTTC